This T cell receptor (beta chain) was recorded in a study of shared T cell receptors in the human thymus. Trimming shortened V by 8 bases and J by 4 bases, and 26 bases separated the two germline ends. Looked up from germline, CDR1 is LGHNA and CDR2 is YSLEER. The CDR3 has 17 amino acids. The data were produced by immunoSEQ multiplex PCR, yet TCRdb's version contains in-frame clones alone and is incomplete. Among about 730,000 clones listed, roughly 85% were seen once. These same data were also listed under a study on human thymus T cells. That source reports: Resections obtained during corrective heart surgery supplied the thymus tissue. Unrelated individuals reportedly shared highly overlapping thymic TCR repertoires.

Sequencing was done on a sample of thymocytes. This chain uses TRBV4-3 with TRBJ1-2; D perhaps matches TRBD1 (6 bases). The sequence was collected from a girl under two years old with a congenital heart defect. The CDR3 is CASCTSWEGGRGYGYTF. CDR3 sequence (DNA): TGCGCCAGCTGCACTTCCTGGGAGGGAGGCAGGGGCTATGGCTACACCTTC.